This is a list of T cell receptor beta chains from one sample in a study of CD8 T cells in ankylosing spondylitis. MiXCR was run by TCRdb on the 5' RACE reads, yielding one entry per CDR3 protein. This repertoire shows about 540,000 distinct CDR3 sequences, roughly 13% found once; its top ten account for under 7.5%. Sequences were obtained from blood, either unsorted or a sorted T cell fraction (not recorded which). The receptors originated from a male donor with ankylosing spondylitis. Each CDR3 is given with its conserved first and last residue. D genes are given only for firm matches. Size is stated for part of the rows, as once, few or many counts, or as a class when the clone is expanded.

DNA	CDR3	D	V	size	J
TGTGCCAGCAGTTTAGGGGTGACTAGCGGGAAAAATGAGCAGTTCTTC	CASSLGVTSGKNEQFF	TRBD2	TRBV12-3/TRBV12-4	-	TRBJ2-1
TGCAGTGCCGGGCATCAAGAGACCCAGTACTTC	CSAGHQETQYF	-	TRBV20-1	few	TRBJ2-5
TGCGCCAGCAGCTTAGAGACAGGGGACACCGGGGAGCTGTTTTTT	CASSLETGDTGELFF	TRBD1	TRBV5-1	few	TRBJ2-2
TGTGCCAGCAGCTCTAGTTCGGGCGGGGAGACCCAGTACTTC	CASSSSSGGETQYF	-	TRBV7-2	-	TRBJ2-5
TGCGCCAGCAGCCCCCAGGGAGGTTGGGAGACCCAGTACTTC	CASSPQGGWETQYF	-	TRBV5-1	few	TRBJ2-5
TGTGCCAGCATCTACCTAGCAGAGAACACTGAAGCTTTCTTT	CASIYLAENTEAFF	-	TRBV7-9	-	TRBJ1-1
TGCAGTGCTAGAGGAAGGGAGCGGGAGGGCCTTTTAACCGGGGAGCTGTTTTTT	CSARGREREGLLTGELFF	TRBD2	TRBV20-1	few	TRBJ2-2
TGTGCCAGCAGTGAATCTCGACAGGGAACTAATGAAAAACTGTTTTTT	CASSESRQGTNEKLFF	TRBD1	TRBV25-1	few	TRBJ1-4
TGTGCCAGCAGTCCCGGCGGGAGGGCCATGGCTGAGCAGTTCTTC	CASSPGGRAMAEQFF	TRBD2	TRBV9	many	TRBJ2-1
TGCAGTGCGAGGGGAGGGGCCCAAGAGACCCAGTACTTC	CSARGGAQETQYF	TRBD2	TRBV20-1	many	TRBJ2-5
TGTGCCAGCGGTGACAGGGGGCGAGCCTCCTACAATGAGCAGTTCTTC	CASGDRGRASYNEQFF	TRBD1	TRBV6-1	few	TRBJ2-1
TGTGCCAGCAGCCCTAGAGGGGGTCATCAGCCCCAGCATTTT	CASSPRGGHQPQHF	-	TRBV3-1	few	TRBJ1-5
TGTGCCAGCAGCTTAGTGGGGACAGGGGAGAGCGGGGAGCTGTTTTTT	CASSLVGTGESGELFF	TRBD1	TRBV7-2	few	TRBJ2-2
TGTGCCAGCAGCGCAGGACAGGCCACAGATACGCAGTATTTT	CASSAGQATDTQYF	TRBD1	TRBV9	-	TRBJ2-3
TGCAGTGCGGAAAGGGCTAACTCCTACAATGAGCAGTTCTTC	CSAERANSYNEQFF	-	TRBV20-1	-	TRBJ2-1
TGCAGCACCACGAGCGGACAGGGAACGGTCGAGCAGTACTTC	CSTTSGQGTVEQYF	TRBD1	TRBV29-1	few	TRBJ2-7
TGCAGTGCTTACGCAACGAGCTACACCTTC	CSAYATSYTF	-	TRBV20-1	-	TRBJ1-2
TGTGCCAGCAGTGATCGCACAGTCCAAGAGACCCAGTACTTC	CASSDRTVQETQYF	-	TRBV6-1	few	TRBJ2-5
TGTGCCAGCATTACCGGGACTAGCGGAAGAGGGGCCGGGGAGCTGTTTTTT	CASITGTSGRGAGELFF	TRBD2	TRBV12-3/TRBV12-4	-	TRBJ2-2
TGTGCCAGCAGCCCCCTCCCCGGGGTTCTCTCTGGGGCCAACGTCCTGACTTTC	CASSPLPGVLSGANVLTF	-	TRBV14	few	TRBJ2-6
TGCAGTGCTACCCCGCTGGGGGCGGGAGGCAATCAGCCCCAGCATTTT	CSATPLGAGGNQPQHF	-	TRBV20-1	few	TRBJ1-5
TGTGCCAGCAGCCATGACAGTTACAATCAGCCCCAGCATTTT	CASSHDSYNQPQHF	-	TRBV7-9	-	TRBJ1-5